A single T cell receptor beta chain is shown here with its context. What it binds is not known. The sample originates from a study of identifying expanded T cells in peripheral blood. Study-level points and caveats: Clone count variance between roughly 2-week samples rose with total template count. Technical replicates showed about 1.2 changed clones; about 2 weeks roughly 16; four weeks 19.

Assay: immunoSEQ multiplex PCR; the TCRdb copy retains only in-frame clones and omits some. The sample lists about 120,000 clones; more than 80% were seen once. Healthy donors had no documented immune events, such as infections, while sampled. Sequenced input: blood. This receptor was identified in a person aged 18 to 70 in good health.

The CDR3 region is CAWSPRSSGDVPGTKAFF. In nucleotides, the CDR3 is TGTGCCTGGAGTCCCAGATCCTCGGGGGACGTACCCGGGACAAAAGCTTTCTTT. This chain connects TRBV30 to TRBJ1-1, with a tentative D call TRBD1 (6 bases). The CDR3 has 18 amino acids. In germline, CDR1 is GTSNPN, CDR2 SVGIG (reference sequence). Trimming left V 2 bases short and J 9 bases short, with 31 bases between.